These T cell receptor beta chains were read from a single sample in a study of human T cells and chemical hapten exposure. TCRdb reprocessed the RACE reads with MiXCR, giving one entry per CDR3 protein. The sample contains 250,000 to 300,000 distinct CDR3 sequences, just under 8% of which appear only once. Material: whole blood, obtained in connection with sensitization to the hapten diphenylcyclopropenone (DPC). The receptors here all came from a man aged 18 to 29 with alopecia areata. Some clones in this sample may be carry-over from other donors' samples. The CDR3 runs from the conserved cysteine through the conserved F or W. D genes are given only for firm matches. Clone size is not always given. Where it is, it says once, few, many or a class for expanded clones.

d_call	v_call	j_call	clone_size	cdr3_aa	cdr3_nt
TRBD2	TRBV12-3/TRBV12-4	TRBJ2-2	few	CASSKRASGAGELFF	TGTGCCAGCAGTAAACGAGCTAGCGGGGCCGGGGAGCTGTTTTTT
-	TRBV20-1	TRBJ1-2	-	CSAEDNSDYGYTF	TGCAGTGCCGAGGACAACTCAGATTATGGCTACACCTTC
TRBD1	TRBV20-1	TRBJ1-6	few	CSATWTGGYNSPLHF	TGCAGTGCTACCTGGACAGGGGGTTATAATTCACCCCTCCACTTT
TRBD2	TRBV6-2/TRBV6-3	TRBJ2-7	few	CASSYSQFRTSGAYEQYF	TGTGCCAGCAGTTACTCGCAGTTTCGAACTAGCGGTGCCTACGAGCAGTACTTC
-	TRBV6-5	TRBJ1-4	many	CASSRTRGEKLFF	TGTGCCAGCAGTCGGACGCGGGGGGAAAAACTGTTTTTT
TRBD1	TRBV6-2/TRBV6-3	TRBJ1-1	-	CASSYRGQGNTEAFF	TGTGCCAGCAGTTATAGGGGGCAGGGGAACACTGAAGCTTTCTTT
TRBD1	TRBV6-6	TRBJ2-7	-	CASLPGQRPYEQYF	TGTGCCAGCCTCCCGGGACAGAGACCCTACGAGCAGTACTTC
-	TRBV21-1	TRBJ1-2	many	CASSKVVGNGYTF	TGTGCCAGCAGCAAAGTAGTAGGGAACGGCTACACCTTC
-	TRBV4-1	TRBJ2-3	-	CASSQDDPTGWGTDTQYF	TGCGCCAGCAGCCAGGACGATCCAACAGGGTGGGGCACAGATACGCAGTATTTT
-	TRBV6-1	TRBJ1-6	-	CASSEATSGSPLHF	TGTGCCAGCAGTGAAGCCACGAGTGGTTCACCCCTCCACTTT
-	TRBV9	TRBJ2-5	many	CASSVGKGSNLFKIETQYF	TGTGCCAGCAGCGTAGGAAAAGGAAGCAACTTATTTAAGATTGAGACCCAGTACTTC
-	TRBV15	TRBJ1-6	few	CATSRDRTDNSPLHF	TGTGCCACCAGCAGAGATAGGACAGACAATTCACCCCTCCACTTT
TRBD1	TRBV5-1	TRBJ2-3	-	CASSLARTGATDTQYF	TGCGCCAGCAGCTTGGCCCGGACAGGGGCCACAGATACGCAGTATTTT
-	TRBV7-6	TRBJ2-3	-	CASSLSRVVSPTDTQYF	TGTGCCAGCAGCTTAAGCAGGGTCGTATCCCCCACAGATACGCAGTATTTT
TRBD2	TRBV11-2	TRBJ2-1	-	CASSMGLAGGNEQFF	TGTGCCAGCAGCATGGGACTAGCGGGGGGTAATGAGCAGTTCTTC
-	TRBV5-1	TRBJ1-1	few	CASSKGRNTEAFF	TGCGCCAGCAGCAAAGGTCGGAACACTGAAGCTTTCTTT
-	TRBV7-9	TRBJ1-1	many	CASSPSRRGGTEAFF	TGTGCCAGCAGCCCTAGCCGCAGGGGTGGGACTGAAGCTTTCTTT
-	TRBV12-3/TRBV12-4	TRBJ2-5	-	CASNVAHDRQETQYF	TGTGCCAGCAACGTTGCCCACGACAGGCAAGAGACCCAGTACTTC
-	TRBV6-2/TRBV6-3	TRBJ2-5	many	CASRLDGGGADQYF	TGTGCCAGCAGATTAGACGGAGGGGGCGCCGACCAGTACTTC
-	TRBV6-2/TRBV6-3	TRBJ1-6	few	CASSYWEPSSYNSPLHF	TGTGCCAGCAGTTATTGGGAGCCAAGCTCCTATAATTCACCCCTCCACTTT
-	TRBV11-2	TRBJ2-3	many	CASSLVGNTQYF	TGTGCCAGCAGCTTAGTTGGTAATACGCAGTATTTT
TRBD2	TRBV18	TRBJ2-7	-	CASSPNPAGGLEQYF	TGTGCCAGCTCACCGAATCCAGCGGGGGGGCTCGAGCAGTACTTC
-	TRBV5-6	TRBJ1-6	few	CASSLAAGTNSPLHF	TGTGCCAGCAGCTTGGCCGCGGGGACGAATTCACCCCTCCACTTT
TRBD2	TRBV20-1	TRBJ2-1	few	CSAPTSGGANEQFF	TGCAGTGCTCCCACTAGCGGGGGGGCCAATGAGCAGTTCTTC
-	TRBV6-5	TRBJ2-7	few	CASSSLDFYEQYF	TGTGCCAGCAGTTCGTTGGACTTCTACGAGCAGTACTTC
-	TRBV6-5	TRBJ2-4	many	CASRTGHLAKNIQYF	TGTGCCAGCAGAACGGGACACCTAGCCAAAAACATTCAGTACTTC
TRBD1	TRBV7-8	TRBJ1-4	many	CASRQGTLGKLFF	TGTGCCAGCCGACAGGGGACCTTGGGAAAACTGTTTTTT
-	TRBV4-1	TRBJ1-1	many	CASSQAGGGINEAFF	TGCGCCAGCAGCCAAGCGGGGGGCGGAATTAATGAAGCTTTCTTT
-	TRBV12-3/TRBV12-4	TRBJ1-5	-	CASSPQEGDQPQHF	TGTGCCAGCAGTCCGCAGGAAGGAGATCAGCCCCAGCATTTT
TRBD1	TRBV7-8	TRBJ1-1	-	CASSLVQGAGTEAFF	TGTGCCAGCAGCTTAGTCCAGGGGGCAGGCACTGAAGCTTTCTTT
TRBD2	TRBV24-1	TRBJ2-2	-	CATAGLAETGELFF	TGTGCCACCGCGGGACTAGCGGAGACCGGGGAGCTGTTTTTT
-	TRBV20-1	TRBJ1-1	few	CSANGGPTEAFF	TGCAGTGCTAACGGTGGTCCGACTGAAGCTTTCTTT
TRBD1	TRBV12-3/TRBV12-4	TRBJ1-2	-	CASSFGQAYGYTF	TGTGCCAGCAGCTTTGGACAGGCCTATGGCTACACCTTC
-	TRBV7-8	TRBJ2-3	-	CASSLNPGADTQYF	TGTGCCAGCAGCTTAAATCCGGGGGCAGATACGCAGTATTTT
-	TRBV18	TRBJ1-1	-	CASSSEGLYTEAFF	TGTGCCAGCTCATCTGAAGGGCTTTACACTGAAGCTTTCTTT
TRBD1	TRBV6-2/TRBV6-3	TRBJ2-1	few	CASSGQGTTNEQFF	TGTGCCAGCAGTGGACAGGGGACTACCAATGAGCAGTTCTTC
-	TRBV6-5	TRBJ1-5	-	CASSYGSGSNQPQHF	TGTGCCAGCAGTTACGGGTCAGGCAGCAATCAGCCCCAGCATTTT
-	TRBV9	TRBJ2-2	many	CASSVNTGELFF	TGTGCCAGCAGCGTAAACACCGGGGAGCTGTTTTTT
TRBD2	TRBV20-1	TRBJ2-1	few	CSARAVSSGTTYNEQFF	TGCAGTGCTAGAGCAGTTTCCTCGGGGACTACCTACAATGAGCAGTTCTTC
-	TRBV4-2	TRBJ1-2	many	CASSQDRDGIYGYTF	TGTGCCAGCAGCCAAGATCGCGACGGTATCTATGGCTACACCTTC
TRBD1	TRBV7-3	TRBJ1-2	many	CASSPGTGGPGYGYTF	TGTGCCAGCAGCCCGGGGACAGGGGGTCCGGGTTATGGCTACACCTTC
-	TRBV24-1	TRBJ2-5	few	CATRNAGEETQYF	TGTGCCACAAGAAACGCGGGCGAAGAGACCCAGTACTTC
TRBD1	TRBV7-6	TRBJ1-3	-	CASSALPRQGYQAGNTIYF	TGTGCCAGCAGCGCCCTCCCGAGACAGGGATACCAGGCAGGAAACACCATATATTTT
-	TRBV6-5	TRBJ1-6	few	CASSRPGSTYNSPLHF	TGTGCCAGCAGCCGGCCAGGGTCAACCTATAATTCACCCCTCCACTTT
-	TRBV7-2	TRBJ2-2	many	CASTLRARELFF	TGTGCCAGCACCTTACGAGCCCGGGAGCTGTTTTTT
-	TRBV4-1	TRBJ1-3	few	CASSQGGRGLGNTIYF	TGCGCCAGCAGCCAAGGCGGACGGGGCCTCGGAAACACCATATATTTT
-	TRBV2	TRBJ2-1	-	CASSDGMRSSYNEQFF	TGTGCCAGCAGTGATGGCATGAGGAGCTCCTACAATGAGCAGTTCTTC
TRBD1	TRBV10-3	TRBJ2-5	few	CAISSSTGEVETQYF	TGTGCCATCTCCTCCTCGACAGGGGAAGTGGAGACCCAGTACTTC
-	TRBV19	TRBJ2-1	few	CASSMGHNNEQFF	TGTGCCAGTAGTATGGGACATAACAATGAGCAGTTCTTC
-	TRBV7-8	TRBJ2-2	many	CASSLWGPNTGELFF	TGTGCCAGCAGCTTATGGGGCCCGAACACCGGGGAGCTGTTTTTT
-	TRBV7-9	TRBJ2-7	-	CASSLVGASTYEQYF	TGTGCCAGCAGCTTAGTGGGCGCCTCCACCTACGAGCAGTACTTC
-	TRBV4-1	TRBJ2-7	many	CASSQQGWHEQYF	TGCGCCAGCAGCCAACAGGGGTGGCACGAGCAGTACTTC
-	TRBV27	TRBJ1-1	few	CASSFGKLGATEAFF	TGTGCCAGCAGTTTCGGCAAGCTCGGGGCAACTGAAGCTTTCTTT
TRBD1	TRBV7-6	TRBJ2-7	few	CASSFAGTGPYEQYF	TGTGCCAGCAGCTTTGCCGGGACAGGGCCGTACGAGCAGTACTTC
-	TRBV12-3/TRBV12-4	TRBJ1-2	-	CASSLGVRANGYTF	TGTGCCAGCAGTCTAGGGGTCAGGGCAAATGGCTACACCTTC
-	TRBV13	TRBJ1-1	few	CASSLMSANTEAFF	TGTGCCAGCAGCTTAATGTCAGCGAACACTGAAGCTTTCTTT
-	TRBV3-1	TRBJ1-1	few	CASSRPTGWRGNTEAFF	TGTGCCAGCAGCCGCCCGACAGGATGGCGCGGGAACACTGAAGCTTTCTTT
TRBD1	TRBV7-2	TRBJ2-3	many	CASRPTGADTQYF	TGTGCCAGCAGGCCGACAGGGGCAGATACGCAGTATTTT
TRBD2	TRBV6-1	TRBJ2-3	-	CASRLAGGSDTQYF	TGTGCCAGCAGGCTAGCGGGGGGAAGTGATACGCAGTATTTT
TRBD1	TRBV4-3	TRBJ1-1	-	CASSQDQGGTEAFF	TGCGCCAGCAGCCAAGATCAGGGGGGGACTGAAGCTTTCTTT